These T cell receptor beta chains were read from a single sample in a study of T cell changes during pregnancy in multiple sclerosis. Generated by immunoSEQ multiplex PCR, the TCRdb table keeps only in-frame clones and is missing some. The sample lists roughly 40,000 clones, around nine tenths occurring once. This specimen consisted of CD4+ T cells from peripheral blood mononuclear cells, obtained before pregnancy. Receptors were obtained from a female donor with multiple sclerosis, enrolled in a pregnancy study. CDR3s include the opening cysteine and the closing phenylalanine or tryptophan. Each record gives: D gene, V gene, CDR3 length, CDR3 protein. A D gene is named only where the DNA matches it firmly.

-	TRBV6-5	11	CASRRRGGYTF
-	TRBV27	15	CASSFGAGTSWGYTF
-	TRBV10-2	12	CASRDTTREQYF
TRBD1	TRBV11-2	15	CASSFRDRAMGTQYF
-	TRBV5-4	14	CASSLGPGQETQYF
-	TRBV7-9	13	CASSPLLGDEQYF
TRBD2	TRBV5-1	16	CASSHRTSGNTGELFF
-	TRBV6-6	14	CASSPGTSAYEQYF
TRBD2	TRBV7-8	17	CASSLLGTSGYTDTQYF
TRBD1	TRBV5-1	14	CASSHRGPSETQYF
-	TRBV18	16	CASSPPSLARTDTQYF
TRBD1	TRBV4-2	17	CASSLRDRGTRFYEQYF
-	TRBV28	14	CASRGTQGQETQYF
-	TRBV28	15	CASSFLGGAGNEQFF
TRBD2	TRBV9	19	CASSVGPPGLTMSTDTQYF
-	TRBV28	12	CASSLAAGEAFF
-	TRBV6-5	14	CASSYGQGKETQYF
TRBD2	TRBV6-4	15	CASSEKAGVVTEQFF
-	TRBV30	14	CAWKGESSRETQYF
TRBD1	TRBV27	14	CASRLSDRVGGYTF
-	TRBV27	13	CASSPGSTDTQYF
-	TRBV5-1	13	CASSLEGQGTQYF
TRBD1	TRBV2	14	CASSWGRGPGGYTF
TRBD2	TRBV7-9	14	CASSPGLAVDTQYF
TRBD1	TRBV19	18	CASSTGQGAWDSNQPQHF
TRBD2	TRBV4-3	15	CASSPLAGGPGEQYF
-	TRBV6-4	13	CASSLSNTGELFF
-	TRBV4-1	16	CASSQEVGGILETQYF
-	TRBV5-1	12	CASSFAGTEAFF